The following is a TCR beta chain sequence with its context. Its antigen remains unidentified. This entry is derived from a study of graft-versus-host responses after intestinal transplantation. The wider study: Each patient got anti-thymocyte globulin induction, then tacrolimus and steroids for approximately 3 years. Findings and limits, study-wide: The study found high graft-versus-host to host-versus-graft clonal ratios in allografts of patients with graft-donor T cell macrochimerism. Among recipient marrow samples, GvH clones were found; some appeared first in ileum or blood.

The CDR3 runs 14 residues. Trimming stripped 0 bases from V and 2 bases from J, with 5 bases between. Germline V lookup: CDR1 SEHNR, CDR2 FQNEAQ (reference sequence). Only in-frame clones appear in the TCRdb table, and some are missing; sequencing was by immunoSEQ multiplex PCR. The data contain approximately 100,000 clones, less than 90% of them seen just once; the ten biggest clones take up approximately 0.97%. The chain has TRBV7-9 and TRBJ1-3; D is unresolved. The sample was unstimulated CD4+ T cells sorted from spleen or lymph node cells, taken before intestinal transplant. The receptor was isolated from a human donor who received an intestinal transplant. The CDR3 DNA is TGTGCCAGCAGCTTAGCCGGGCCTGGAAACACCATATATTTT. This sequence encodes CASSLAGPGNTIYF.